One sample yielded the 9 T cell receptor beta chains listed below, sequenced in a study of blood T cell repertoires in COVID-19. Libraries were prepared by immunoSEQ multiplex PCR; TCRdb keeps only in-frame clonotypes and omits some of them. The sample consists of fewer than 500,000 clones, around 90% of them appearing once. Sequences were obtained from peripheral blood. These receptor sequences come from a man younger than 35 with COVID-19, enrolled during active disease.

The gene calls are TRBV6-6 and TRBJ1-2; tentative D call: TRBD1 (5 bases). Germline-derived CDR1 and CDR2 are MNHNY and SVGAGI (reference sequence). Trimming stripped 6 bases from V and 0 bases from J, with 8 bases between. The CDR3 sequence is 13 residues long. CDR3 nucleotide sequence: TGTGCCAGCAGACAGACAGCTAACTATGGCTACACCTTC. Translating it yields CASRQTANYGYTF.

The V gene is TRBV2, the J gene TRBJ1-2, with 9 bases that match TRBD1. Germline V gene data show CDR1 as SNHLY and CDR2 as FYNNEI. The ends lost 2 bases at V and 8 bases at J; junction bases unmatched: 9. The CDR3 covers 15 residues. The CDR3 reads CASSEYPGQGPGYTF. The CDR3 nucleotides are TGTGCCAGCAGTGAATATCCGGGACAGGGACCGGGCTACACCTTC.

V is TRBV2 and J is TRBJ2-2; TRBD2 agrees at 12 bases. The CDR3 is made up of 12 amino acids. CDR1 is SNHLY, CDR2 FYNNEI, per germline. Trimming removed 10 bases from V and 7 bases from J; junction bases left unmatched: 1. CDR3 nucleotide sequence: TGTGCCACGACTAGCGGGGGCGGGGAGCTGTTTTTT. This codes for CATTSGGGELFF.

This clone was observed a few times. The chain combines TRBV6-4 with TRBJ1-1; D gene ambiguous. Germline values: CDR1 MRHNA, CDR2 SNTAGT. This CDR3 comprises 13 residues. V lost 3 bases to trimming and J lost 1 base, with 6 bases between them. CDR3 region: CASSEGANTEAFF. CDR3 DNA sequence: TGTGCCAGCAGTGAGGGAGCGAACACTGAAGCTTTCTTT.

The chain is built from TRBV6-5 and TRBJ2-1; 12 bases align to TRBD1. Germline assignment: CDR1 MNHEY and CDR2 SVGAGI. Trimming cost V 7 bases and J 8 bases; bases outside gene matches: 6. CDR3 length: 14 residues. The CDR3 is CASKGTGGFDEQFF. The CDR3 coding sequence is TGTGCCAGCAAAGGGACAGGGGGCTTCGATGAGCAGTTCTTC.

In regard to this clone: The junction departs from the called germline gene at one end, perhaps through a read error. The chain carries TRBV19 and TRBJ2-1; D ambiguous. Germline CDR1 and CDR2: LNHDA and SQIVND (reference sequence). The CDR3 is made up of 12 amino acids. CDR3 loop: CASSPSDNEQFF. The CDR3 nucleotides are TGTGCCAGTAGCCCCTCCGACAATGAGCAGTTCTTC.

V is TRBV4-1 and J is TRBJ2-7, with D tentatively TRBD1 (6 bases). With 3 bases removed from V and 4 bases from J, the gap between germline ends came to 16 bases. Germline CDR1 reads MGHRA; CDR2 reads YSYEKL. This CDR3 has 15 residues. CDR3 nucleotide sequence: TGCGCCAGCAGCCATTCGCCAGGGGCTTCTTACGAGCAGTACTTC. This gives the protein CASSHSPGASYEQYF.

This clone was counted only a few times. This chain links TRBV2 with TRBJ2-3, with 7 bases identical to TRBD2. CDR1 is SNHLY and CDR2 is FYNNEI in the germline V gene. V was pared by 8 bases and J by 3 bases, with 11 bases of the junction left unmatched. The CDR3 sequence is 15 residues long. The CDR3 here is CASCSRASGTDTQYF. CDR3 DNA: TGTGCCAGCTGTAGTAGGGCTAGCGGTACAGATACGCAGTATTTT.

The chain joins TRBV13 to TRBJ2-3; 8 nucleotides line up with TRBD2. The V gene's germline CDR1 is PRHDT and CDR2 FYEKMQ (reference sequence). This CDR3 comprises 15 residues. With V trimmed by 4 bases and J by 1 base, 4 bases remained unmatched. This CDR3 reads CASSSNSGGTDTQYF. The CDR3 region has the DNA TGTGCCAGCAGCTCGAATAGCGGGGGCACAGATACGCAGTATTTT.